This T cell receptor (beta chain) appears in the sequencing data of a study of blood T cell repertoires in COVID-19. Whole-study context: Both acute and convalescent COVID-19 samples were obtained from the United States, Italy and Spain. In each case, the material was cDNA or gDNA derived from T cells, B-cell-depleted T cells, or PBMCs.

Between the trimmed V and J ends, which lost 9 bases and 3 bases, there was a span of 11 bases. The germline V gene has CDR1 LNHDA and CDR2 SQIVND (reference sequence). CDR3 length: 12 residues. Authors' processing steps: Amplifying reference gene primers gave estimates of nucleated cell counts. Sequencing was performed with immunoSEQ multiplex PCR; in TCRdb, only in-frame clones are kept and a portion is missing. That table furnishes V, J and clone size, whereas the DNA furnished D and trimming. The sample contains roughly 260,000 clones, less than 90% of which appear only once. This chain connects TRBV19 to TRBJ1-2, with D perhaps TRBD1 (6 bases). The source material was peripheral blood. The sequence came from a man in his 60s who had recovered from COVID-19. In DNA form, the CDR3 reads TGTGCCAGCCAGGGGCCCCACTATGGCTACACCTTC. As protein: CASQGPHYGYTF.